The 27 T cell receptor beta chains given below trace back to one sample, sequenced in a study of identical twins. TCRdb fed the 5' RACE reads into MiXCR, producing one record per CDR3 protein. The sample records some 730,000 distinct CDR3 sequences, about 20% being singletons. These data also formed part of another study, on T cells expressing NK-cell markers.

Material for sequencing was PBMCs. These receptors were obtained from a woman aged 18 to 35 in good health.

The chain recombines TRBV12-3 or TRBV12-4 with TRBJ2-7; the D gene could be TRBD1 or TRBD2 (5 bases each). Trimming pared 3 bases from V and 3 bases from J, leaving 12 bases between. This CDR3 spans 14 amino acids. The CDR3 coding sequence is TGTGCCAGCAGTTTTAGAGGGGCTCTCTACGAGCAGTACTTC. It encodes CASSFRGALYEQYF.

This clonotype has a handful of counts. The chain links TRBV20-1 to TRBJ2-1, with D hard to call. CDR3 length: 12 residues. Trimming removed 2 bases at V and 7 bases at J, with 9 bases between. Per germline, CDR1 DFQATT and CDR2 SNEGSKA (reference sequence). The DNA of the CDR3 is TGCAGTGCTAGACGCGACTGGAATGAGCAGTTCTTC. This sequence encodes CSARRDWNEQFF.

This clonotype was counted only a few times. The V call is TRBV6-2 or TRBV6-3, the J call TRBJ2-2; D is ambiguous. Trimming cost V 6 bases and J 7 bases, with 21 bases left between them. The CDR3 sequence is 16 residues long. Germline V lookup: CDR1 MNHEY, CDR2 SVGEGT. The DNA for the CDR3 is TGTGCCAGCAGCCCTGGACCCGTACGTTCCAACGGGGAGCTGTTTTTT. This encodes CASSPGPVRSNGELFF.

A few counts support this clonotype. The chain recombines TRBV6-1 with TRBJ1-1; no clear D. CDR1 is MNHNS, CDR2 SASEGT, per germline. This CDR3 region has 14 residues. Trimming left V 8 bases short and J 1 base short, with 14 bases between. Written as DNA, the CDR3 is TGTGCCAGCGCTTCGATATGGGGGAACACTGAAGCTTTCTTT. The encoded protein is CASASIWGNTEAFF.

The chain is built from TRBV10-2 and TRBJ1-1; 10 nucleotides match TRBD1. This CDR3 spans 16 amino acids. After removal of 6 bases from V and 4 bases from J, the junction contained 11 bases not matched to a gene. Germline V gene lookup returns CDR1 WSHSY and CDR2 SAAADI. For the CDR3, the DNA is TGCGCCAGCAGGACAGGGGGCGCAGGGGGCGGCACTGAAGCTTTCTTT. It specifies CASRTGGAGGGTEAFF.

CDR3 DNA sequence: TGCAGTGCTAACACGGTGAACACTGAAGCTTTCTTT. This sequence encodes CSANTVNTEAFF. J is TRBJ1-1 and V is TRBV20-1; no definite D call. The germline V and J ends were trimmed by 4 bases and 0 bases, with 6 bases remaining between them. This CDR3 has 12 amino acids. Germline CDR1 and CDR2: DFQATT and SNEGSKA (reference sequence).

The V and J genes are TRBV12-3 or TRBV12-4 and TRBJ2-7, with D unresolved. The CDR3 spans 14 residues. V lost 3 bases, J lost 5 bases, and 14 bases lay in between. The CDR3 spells CASSFRLVGNEQYF. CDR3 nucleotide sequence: TGTGCCAGCAGTTTTCGGCTAGTTGGGAACGAGCAGTACTTC.

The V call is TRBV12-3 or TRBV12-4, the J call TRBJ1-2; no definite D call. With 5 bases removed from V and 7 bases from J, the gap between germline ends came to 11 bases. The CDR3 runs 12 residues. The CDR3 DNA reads TGTGCCAGCAGTGGGTCGTCGCCTGGCTACACCTTC. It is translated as CASSGSSPGYTF.

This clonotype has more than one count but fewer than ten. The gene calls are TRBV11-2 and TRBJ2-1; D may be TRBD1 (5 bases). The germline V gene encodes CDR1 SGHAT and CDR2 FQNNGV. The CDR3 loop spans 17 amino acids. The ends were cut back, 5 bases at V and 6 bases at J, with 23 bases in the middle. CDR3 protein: CASSRRWQGQKGNEQFF. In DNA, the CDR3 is TGTGCCAGCAGCCGCAGATGGCAGGGTCAGAAGGGCAATGAGCAGTTCTTC.

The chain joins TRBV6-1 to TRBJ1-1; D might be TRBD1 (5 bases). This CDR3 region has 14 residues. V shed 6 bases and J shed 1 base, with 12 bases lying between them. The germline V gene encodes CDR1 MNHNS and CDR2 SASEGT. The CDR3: CASSRGGENTEAFF. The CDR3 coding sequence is TGTGCCAGCAGCCGCGGGGGGGAGAACACTGAAGCTTTCTTT.

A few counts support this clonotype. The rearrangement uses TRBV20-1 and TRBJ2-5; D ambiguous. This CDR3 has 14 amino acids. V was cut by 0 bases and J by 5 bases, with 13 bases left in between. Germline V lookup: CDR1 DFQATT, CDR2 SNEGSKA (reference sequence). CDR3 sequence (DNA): TGCAGTGCTAGAGAAAATGTAGTGGGTGAGACCCAGTACTTC. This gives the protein CSARENVVGETQYF.

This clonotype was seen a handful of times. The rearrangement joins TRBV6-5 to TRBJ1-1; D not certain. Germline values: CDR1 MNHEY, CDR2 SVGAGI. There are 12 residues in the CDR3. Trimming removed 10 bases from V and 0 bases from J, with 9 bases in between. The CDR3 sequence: CATQGMNTEAFF. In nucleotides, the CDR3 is TGTGCCACCCAAGGTATGAACACTGAAGCTTTCTTT.

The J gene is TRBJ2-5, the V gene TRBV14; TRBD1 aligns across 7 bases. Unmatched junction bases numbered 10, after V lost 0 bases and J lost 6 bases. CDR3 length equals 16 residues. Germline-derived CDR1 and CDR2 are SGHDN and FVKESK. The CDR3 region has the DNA TGTGCCAGCAGCCAAGAGTTTGCAGGGGGTCTGAAGACCCAGTACTTC. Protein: CASSQEFAGGLKTQYF.

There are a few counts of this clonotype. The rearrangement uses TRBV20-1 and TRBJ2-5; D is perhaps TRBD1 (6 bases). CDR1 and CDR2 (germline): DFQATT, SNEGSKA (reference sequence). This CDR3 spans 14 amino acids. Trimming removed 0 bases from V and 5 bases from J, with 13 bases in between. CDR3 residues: CSARDLGGGETQYF. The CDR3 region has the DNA TGCAGTGCTAGAGATTTAGGGGGTGGGGAGACCCAGTACTTC.

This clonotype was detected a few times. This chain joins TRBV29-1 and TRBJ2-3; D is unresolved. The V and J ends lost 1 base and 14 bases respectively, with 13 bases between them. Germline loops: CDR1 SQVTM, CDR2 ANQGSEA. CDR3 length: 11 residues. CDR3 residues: CSVEADLSMYF. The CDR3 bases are TGCAGCGTTGAAGCGGACCTGAGCATGTATTTT.

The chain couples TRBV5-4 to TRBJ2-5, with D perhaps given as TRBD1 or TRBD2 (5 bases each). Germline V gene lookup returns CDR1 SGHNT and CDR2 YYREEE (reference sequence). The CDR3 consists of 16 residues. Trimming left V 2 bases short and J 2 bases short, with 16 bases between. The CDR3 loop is CASSFPRGGIQETQYF. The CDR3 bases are TGTGCCAGCAGCTTCCCTCGGGGCGGAATACAAGAGACCCAGTACTTC.

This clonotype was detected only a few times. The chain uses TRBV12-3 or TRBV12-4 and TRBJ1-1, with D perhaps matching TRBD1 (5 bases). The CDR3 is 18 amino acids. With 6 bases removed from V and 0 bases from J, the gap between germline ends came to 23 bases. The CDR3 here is CASSLILASGTVNTEAFF. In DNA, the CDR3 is TGTGCCAGCAGCCTAATTTTGGCCTCCGGGACGGTGAACACTGAAGCTTTCTTT.

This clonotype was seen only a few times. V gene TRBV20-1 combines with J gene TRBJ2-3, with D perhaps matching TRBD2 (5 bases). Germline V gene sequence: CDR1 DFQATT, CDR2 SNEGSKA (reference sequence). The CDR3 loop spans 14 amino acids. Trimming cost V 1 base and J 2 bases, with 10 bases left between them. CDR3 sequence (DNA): TGCAGTGCTAGAGTTCCGGGAACCACAGATACGCAGTATTTT. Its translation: CSARVPGTTDTQYF.

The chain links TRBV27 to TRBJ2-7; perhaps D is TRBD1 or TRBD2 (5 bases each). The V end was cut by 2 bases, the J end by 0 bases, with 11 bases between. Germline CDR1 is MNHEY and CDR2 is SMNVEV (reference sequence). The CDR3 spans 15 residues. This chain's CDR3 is CASSLPGRSSYEQYF. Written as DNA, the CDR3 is TGTGCCAGCAGTTTACCGGGGCGAAGCTCCTACGAGCAGTACTTC.

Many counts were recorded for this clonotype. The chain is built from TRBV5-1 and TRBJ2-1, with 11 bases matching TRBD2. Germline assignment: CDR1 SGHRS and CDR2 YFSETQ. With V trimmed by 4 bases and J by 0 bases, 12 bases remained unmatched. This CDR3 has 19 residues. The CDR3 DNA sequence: TGCGCCAGCAGCACGGGAGGGACTAGCGGCAGGCCCTCCTACAATGAGCAGTTCTTC. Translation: CASSTGGTSGRPSYNEQFF.

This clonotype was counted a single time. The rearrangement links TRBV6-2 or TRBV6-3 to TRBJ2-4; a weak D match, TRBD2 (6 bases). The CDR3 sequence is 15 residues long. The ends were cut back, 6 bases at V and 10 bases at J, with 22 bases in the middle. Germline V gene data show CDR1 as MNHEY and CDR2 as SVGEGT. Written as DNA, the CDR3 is TGTGCCAGCAGCCTCCGGGACTCTCGGAAGTTAATTCAGTACTTC. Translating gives CASSLRDSRKLIQYF.

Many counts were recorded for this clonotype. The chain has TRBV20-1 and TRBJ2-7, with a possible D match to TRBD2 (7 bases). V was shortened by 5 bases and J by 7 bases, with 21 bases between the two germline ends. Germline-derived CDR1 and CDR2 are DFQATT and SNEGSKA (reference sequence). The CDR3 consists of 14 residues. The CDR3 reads CSAGGVKGVWEQYF. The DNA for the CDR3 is TGCAGTGCTGGGGGGGTAAAGGGGGTTTGGGAGCAGTACTTC.

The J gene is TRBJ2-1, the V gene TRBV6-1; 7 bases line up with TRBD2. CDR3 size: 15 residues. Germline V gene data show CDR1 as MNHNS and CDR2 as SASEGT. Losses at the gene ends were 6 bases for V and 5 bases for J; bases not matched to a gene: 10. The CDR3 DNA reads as TGTGCCAGCAGGGCCCGAGCGGGACCAGACAATGAGCAGTTCTTC. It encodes CASRARAGPDNEQFF.

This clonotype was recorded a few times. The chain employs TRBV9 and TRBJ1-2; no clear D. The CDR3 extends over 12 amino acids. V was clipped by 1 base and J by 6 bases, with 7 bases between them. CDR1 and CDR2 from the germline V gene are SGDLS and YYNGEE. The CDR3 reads CASSVSGNGYTF. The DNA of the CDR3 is TGTGCCAGCAGCGTATCAGGCAATGGCTACACCTTC.

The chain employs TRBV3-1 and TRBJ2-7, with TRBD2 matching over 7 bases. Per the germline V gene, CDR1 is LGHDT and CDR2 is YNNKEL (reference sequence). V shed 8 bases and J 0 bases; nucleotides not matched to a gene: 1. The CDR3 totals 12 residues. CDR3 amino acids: CASGGVSYEQYF. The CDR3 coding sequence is TGTGCCAGCGGGGGGGTCTCCTACGAGCAGTACTTC.

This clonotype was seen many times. The CDR3 bases are TGCGCCAGCAGCCAGCGGACTAGCGGGATCCAAGAGACCCAGTACTTC. Protein sequence: CASSQRTSGIQETQYF. The V and J genes are TRBV4-1 and TRBJ2-5; 12 bases match TRBD2. The CDR3 runs to 16 residues. CDR1 MGHRA and CDR2 YSYEKL come from the germline V gene. J lost 1 base, V lost 3 bases, and 3 bases had no gene match.

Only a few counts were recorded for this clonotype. As DNA, the CDR3 is TGTGCCACCAGCGGACATGTGGGGGAGACGCAGTATTTT. It is translated as CATSGHVGETQYF. The chain carries TRBV15 and TRBJ2-3, with D perhaps given as TRBD1 or TRBD2 (5 bases each). This CDR3 comprises 13 residues. V was shortened by 5 bases and J by 9 bases, with 15 bases between the two germline ends. The germline V gene has CDR1 LNHNV and CDR2 YYDKDF (reference sequence).